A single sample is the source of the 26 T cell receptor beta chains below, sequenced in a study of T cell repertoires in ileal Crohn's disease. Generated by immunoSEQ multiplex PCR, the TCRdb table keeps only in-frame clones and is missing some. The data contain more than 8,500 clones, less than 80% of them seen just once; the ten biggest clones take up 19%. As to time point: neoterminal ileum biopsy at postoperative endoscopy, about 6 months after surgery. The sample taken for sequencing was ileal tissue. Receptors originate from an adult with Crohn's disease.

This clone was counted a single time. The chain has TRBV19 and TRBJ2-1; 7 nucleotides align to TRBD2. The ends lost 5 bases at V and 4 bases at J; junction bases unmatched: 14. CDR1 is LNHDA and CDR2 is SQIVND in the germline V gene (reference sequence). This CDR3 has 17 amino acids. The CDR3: CASSPTFGGVLYNEQFF. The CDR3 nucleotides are TGTGCCAGTAGTCCCACCTTTGGGGGGGTCTTATACAATGAGCAGTTCTTC. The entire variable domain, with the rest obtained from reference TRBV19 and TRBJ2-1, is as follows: DGGITQSPKYLFRKEGQNVTLSCEQNLNHDAMYWYRQDPGQGLRLIYYSQIVNDFQKGDIAEGYSVSREKKESFPLTVTSAQKNPTAFYLCASSPTFGGVLYNEQFFGPGTRLTVL.

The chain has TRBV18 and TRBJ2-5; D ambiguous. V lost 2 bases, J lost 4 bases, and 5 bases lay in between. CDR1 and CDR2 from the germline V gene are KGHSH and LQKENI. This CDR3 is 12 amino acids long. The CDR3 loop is CASSPSTETQYF. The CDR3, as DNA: TGTGCCAGCTCACCAAGCACAGAGACCCAGTACTTC.

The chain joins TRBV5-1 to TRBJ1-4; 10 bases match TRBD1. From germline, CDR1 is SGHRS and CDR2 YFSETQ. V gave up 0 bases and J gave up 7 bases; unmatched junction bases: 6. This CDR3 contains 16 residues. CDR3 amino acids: CASSLGPTGGSEKLFF. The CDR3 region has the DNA TGCGCCAGCAGCTTGGGGCCGACAGGGGGCTCTGAAAAACTGTTTTTT. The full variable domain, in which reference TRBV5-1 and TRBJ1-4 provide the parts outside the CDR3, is KAGVTQTPRYLIKTRGQQVTLSCSPISGHRSVSWYQQTPGQGLQFLFEYFSETQRNKGNFPGRFSGRQFSNSRSEMNVSTLELGDSALYLCASSLGPTGGSEKLFFGSGTQLSVL.

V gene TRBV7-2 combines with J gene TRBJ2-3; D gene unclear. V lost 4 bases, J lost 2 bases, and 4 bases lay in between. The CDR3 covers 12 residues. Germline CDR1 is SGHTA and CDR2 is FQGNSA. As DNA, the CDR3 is TGTGCCAGCAGCTACTCCACAGATACGCAGTATTTT. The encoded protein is CASSYSTDTQYF. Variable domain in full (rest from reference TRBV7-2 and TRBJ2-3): GAGVSQSPSNKVTEKGKDVELRCDPISGHTALYWYRQSLGQGLEFLIYFQGNSAPDKSGLPSDRFSAERTGGSVSTLTIQRTQQEDSAVYLCASSYSTDTQYFGPGTRLTVL.

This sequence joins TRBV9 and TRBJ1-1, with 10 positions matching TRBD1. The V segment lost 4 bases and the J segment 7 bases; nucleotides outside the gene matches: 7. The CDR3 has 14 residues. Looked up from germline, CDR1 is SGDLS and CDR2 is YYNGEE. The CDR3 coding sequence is TGTGCCAGCAGCAGCGGGACAGGGGCTGGTGAAGCTTTCTTT. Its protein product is CASSSGTGAGEAFF.

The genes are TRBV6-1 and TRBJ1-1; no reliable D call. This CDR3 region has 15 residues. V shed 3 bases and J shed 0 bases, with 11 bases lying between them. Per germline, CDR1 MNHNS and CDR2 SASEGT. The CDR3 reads CASSERSLMNTEAFF. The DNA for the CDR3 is TGTGCCAGCAGTGAGAGGTCCCTTATGAACACTGAAGCTTTCTTT.

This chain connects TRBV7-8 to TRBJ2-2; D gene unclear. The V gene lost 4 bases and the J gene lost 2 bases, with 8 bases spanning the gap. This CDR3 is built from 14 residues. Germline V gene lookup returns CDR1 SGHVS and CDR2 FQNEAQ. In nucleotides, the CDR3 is TGTGCCAGCAGCTCCCAATCCAACACCGGGGAGCTGTTTTTT. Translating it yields CASSSQSNTGELFF.

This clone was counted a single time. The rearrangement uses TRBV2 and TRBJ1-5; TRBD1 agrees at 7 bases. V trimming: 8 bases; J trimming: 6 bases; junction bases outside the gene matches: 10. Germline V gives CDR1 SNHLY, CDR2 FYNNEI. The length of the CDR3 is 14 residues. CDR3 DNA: TGTGCCAGCGGCCCAACAGGGGCGGCTCAGCCCCAGCATTTT. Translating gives CASGPTGAAQPQHF.

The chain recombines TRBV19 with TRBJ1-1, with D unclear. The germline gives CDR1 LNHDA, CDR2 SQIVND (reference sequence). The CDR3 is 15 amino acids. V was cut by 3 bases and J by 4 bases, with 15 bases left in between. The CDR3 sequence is CASSIYSAMGTEAFF. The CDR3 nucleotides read TGTGCCAGTAGTATTTACAGTGCCATGGGCACTGAAGCTTTCTTT.

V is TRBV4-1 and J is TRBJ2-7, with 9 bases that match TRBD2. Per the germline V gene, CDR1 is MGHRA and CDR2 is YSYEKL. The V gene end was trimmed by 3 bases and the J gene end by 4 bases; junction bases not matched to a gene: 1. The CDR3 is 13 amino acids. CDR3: CASSHLAGYEQYF. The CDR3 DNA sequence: TGCGCCAGCAGCCATCTAGCGGGGTACGAGCAGTACTTC.

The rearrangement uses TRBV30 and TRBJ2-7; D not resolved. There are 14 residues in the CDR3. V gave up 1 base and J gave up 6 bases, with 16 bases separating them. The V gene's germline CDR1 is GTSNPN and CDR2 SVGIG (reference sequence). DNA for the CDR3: TGTGCCTGGAGTGCCCCGGGTCCGCTGCGCGAGCAGTACTTC. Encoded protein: CAWSAPGPLREQYF.

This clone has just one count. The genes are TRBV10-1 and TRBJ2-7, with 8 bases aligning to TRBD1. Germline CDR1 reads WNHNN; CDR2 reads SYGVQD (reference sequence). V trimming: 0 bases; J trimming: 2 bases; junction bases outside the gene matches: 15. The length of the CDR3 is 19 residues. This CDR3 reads CASSESLSKGGTGPYEQYF. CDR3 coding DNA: TGCGCCAGCAGTGAGTCCTTGTCCAAAGGGGGGACAGGACCCTACGAGCAGTACTTC.

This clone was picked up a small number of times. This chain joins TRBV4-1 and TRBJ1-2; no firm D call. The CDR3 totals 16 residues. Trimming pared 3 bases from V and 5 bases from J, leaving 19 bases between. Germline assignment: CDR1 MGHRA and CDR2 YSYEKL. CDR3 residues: CASSHPGETWAYGYTF. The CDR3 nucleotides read TGCGCCAGCAGCCACCCCGGCGAAACCTGGGCATATGGCTACACCTTC.

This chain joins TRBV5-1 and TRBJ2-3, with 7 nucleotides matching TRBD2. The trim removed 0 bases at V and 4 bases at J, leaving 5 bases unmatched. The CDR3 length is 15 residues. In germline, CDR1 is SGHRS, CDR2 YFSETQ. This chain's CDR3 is CASSLEPGRADTQYF. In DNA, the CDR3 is TGCGCCAGCAGCTTGGAGCCAGGGAGGGCAGATACGCAGTATTTT.

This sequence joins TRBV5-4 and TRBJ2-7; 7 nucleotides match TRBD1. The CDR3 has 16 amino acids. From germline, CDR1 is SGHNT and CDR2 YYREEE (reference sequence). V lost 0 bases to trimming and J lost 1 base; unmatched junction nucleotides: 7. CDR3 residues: CASSLGQGTLSYEQYF. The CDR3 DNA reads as TGTGCCAGCAGCTTGGGACAGGGAACCCTATCCTACGAGCAGTACTTC.

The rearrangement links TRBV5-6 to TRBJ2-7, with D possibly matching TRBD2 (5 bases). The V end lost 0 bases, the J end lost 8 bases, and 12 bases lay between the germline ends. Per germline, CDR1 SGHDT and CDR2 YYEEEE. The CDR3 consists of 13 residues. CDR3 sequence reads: CASSLEGRGKQYF. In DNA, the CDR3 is TGTGCCAGCAGCTTGGAGGGCCGGGGAAAGCAGTACTTC.

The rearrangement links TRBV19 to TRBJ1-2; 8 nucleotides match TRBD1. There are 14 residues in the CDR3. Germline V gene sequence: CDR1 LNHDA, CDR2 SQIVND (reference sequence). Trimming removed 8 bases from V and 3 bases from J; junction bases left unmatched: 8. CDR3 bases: TGTGCCAGTTCCCTGATGGACAGGGACTATGGCTACACCTTC. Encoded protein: CASSLMDRDYGYTF.

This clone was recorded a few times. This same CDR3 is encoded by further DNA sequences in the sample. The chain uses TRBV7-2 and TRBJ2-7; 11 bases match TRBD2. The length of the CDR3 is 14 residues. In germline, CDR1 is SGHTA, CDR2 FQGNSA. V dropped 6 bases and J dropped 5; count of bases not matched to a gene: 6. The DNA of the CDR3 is TGTGCCAGCAGTCCTCTAGCGGGGGGTCACGAGCAGTACTTC. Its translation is CASSPLAGGHEQYF.

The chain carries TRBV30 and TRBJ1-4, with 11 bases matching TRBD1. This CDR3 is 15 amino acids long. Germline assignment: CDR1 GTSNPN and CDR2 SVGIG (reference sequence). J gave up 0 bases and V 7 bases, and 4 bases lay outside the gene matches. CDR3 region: CASPGQGATNEKLFF. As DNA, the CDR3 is TGTGCCTCCCCGGGACAGGGGGCAACTAATGAAAAACTGTTTTTT.

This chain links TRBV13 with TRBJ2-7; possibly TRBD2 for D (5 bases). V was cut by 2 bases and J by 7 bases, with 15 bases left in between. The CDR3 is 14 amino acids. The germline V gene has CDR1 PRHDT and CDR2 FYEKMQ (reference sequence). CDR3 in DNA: TGTGCCAGCAGCTTACTAGGAGGTCTACGGGAGCAGTACTTC. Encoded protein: CASSLLGGLREQYF.

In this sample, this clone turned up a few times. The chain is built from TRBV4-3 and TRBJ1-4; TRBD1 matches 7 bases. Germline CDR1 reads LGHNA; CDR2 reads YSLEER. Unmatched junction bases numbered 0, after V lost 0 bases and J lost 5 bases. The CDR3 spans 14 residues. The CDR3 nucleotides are TGCGCCAGCAGCCAAGAACAGGGGAATGAAAAACTGTTTTTT. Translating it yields CASSQEQGNEKLFF.

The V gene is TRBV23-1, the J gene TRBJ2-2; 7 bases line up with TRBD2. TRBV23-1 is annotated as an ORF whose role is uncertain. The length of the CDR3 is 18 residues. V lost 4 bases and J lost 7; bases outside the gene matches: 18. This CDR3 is CASSLLSGLGRTGGELFF. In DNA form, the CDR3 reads TGCGCCAGCAGTCTACTCTCCGGACTAGGCCGCACAGGCGGGGAGCTGTTTTTT.

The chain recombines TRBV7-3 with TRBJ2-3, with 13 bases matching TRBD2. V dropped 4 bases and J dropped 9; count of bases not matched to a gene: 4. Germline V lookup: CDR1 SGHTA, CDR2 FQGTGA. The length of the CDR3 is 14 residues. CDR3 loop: CASSSRLAGGTQYF. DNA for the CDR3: TGTGCCAGCAGCTCCCGACTAGCGGGAGGAACGCAGTATTTT.

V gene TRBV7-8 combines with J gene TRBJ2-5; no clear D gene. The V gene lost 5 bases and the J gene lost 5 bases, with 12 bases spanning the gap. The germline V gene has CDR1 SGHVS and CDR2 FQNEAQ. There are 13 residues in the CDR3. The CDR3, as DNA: TGTGCCAGCAGCAAGGTCAGGTGGGAGACCCAGTACTTC. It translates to CASSKVRWETQYF.

CDR3 sequence: CASSPGGVEAFF. CDR3 nucleotides: TGTGCCAGCAGCCCCGGAGGGGTCGAAGCTTTCTTT. This rearrangement joins TRBV7-9 to TRBJ1-1; possible D gene TRBD1, 5 bases. Germline values: CDR1 SEHNR, CDR2 FQNEAQ (reference sequence). This CDR3 comprises 12 residues. V gave up 5 bases and J gave up 8 bases, with 12 bases separating them.

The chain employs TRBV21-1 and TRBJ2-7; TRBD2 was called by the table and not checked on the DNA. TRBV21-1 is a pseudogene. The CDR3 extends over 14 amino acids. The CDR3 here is CASRSTGRTYEQYF. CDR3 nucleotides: TGTGCCAGCAGATCGACGGGGAGGACCTACGAGCAGTACTTC.